A selection of T cell receptor beta chains follows, all from one sample in a study of blood T cell repertoires in COVID-19. Only in-frame clones appear in the TCRdb table, and some are missing; sequencing was by immunoSEQ multiplex PCR. This sample has about 180,000 clones, with about 88% found just once. What was sequenced was peripheral blood. These receptors all stem from a woman in her twenties or thirties with active or convalescent COVID-19. CDR3s include the opening cysteine and the closing phenylalanine or tryptophan. D genes are given only for firm matches. A row's size may be missing; if present it is once, few, many or a size class.

j_gene | abundance | d_gene | v_gene | CDR3aa | CDR3nt
TRBJ1-6 | - | TRBD1 | TRBV6-6 | CASSLQGGSPLHF | TGTGCCAGCAGTTTGCAGGGGGGTTCACCCCTCCACTTT
TRBJ1-3 | few | - | TRBV12-3/TRBV12-4 | CASSIGYGNTIYF | TGTGCCAGCAGCATCGGGTACGGAAACACCATATATTTT
TRBJ1-3 | - | - | TRBV5-1 | CASRESSGNTIYF | TGCGCCAGCAGGGAGAGCTCTGGAAACACCATATATTTT
TRBJ1-4 | few | TRBD1 | TRBV5-1 | CASSFKPGQALYRTPSDEKLFF | TGCGCCAGCAGCTTCAAGCCGGGACAGGCCCTCTACCGAACCCCCTCGGATGAAAAACTGTTTTTT
TRBJ1-1 | - | - | TRBV6-6 | CASYDRMSPGAFF | TGTGCCAGCTACGACAGGATGTCTCCTGGAGCTTTCTTT
TRBJ1-3 | - | TRBD1 | TRBV3-1/TRBV3-2 | CASSSWDRAGNTIYF | TGTGCCAGCAGCTCCTGGGACAGGGCTGGAAACACCATATATTTT
TRBJ2-7 | - | TRBD1 | TRBV5-1 | CASSAPGQGPEQYF | TGCGCCAGCAGCGCCCCGGGACAGGGCCCTGAGCAGTACTTC
TRBJ2-5 | - | TRBD2 | TRBV5-1 | CASSLETSGAQETQYF | TGCGCCAGCAGCTTGGAGACTAGCGGTGCTCAAGAGACCCAGTACTTC
TRBJ2-3 | - | - | TRBV7-9 | CASSFAVADVTDTQYF | TGTGCCAGCAGCTTTGCTGTAGCCGATGTCACAGATACGCAGTATTTT
TRBJ1-5 | - | - | TRBV10-3 | CAISETGSNQPQHF | TGTGCCATCAGTGAGACAGGGAGCAATCAGCCCCAGCATTTT
TRBJ1-1 | once | TRBD1 | TRBV9 | CASSPIGTVRNTEAFF | TGTGCCAGCAGCCCCATCGGGACAGTACGGAACACTGAAGCTTTCTTT
TRBJ1-3 | - | - | TRBV25-1 | CASSESTEGSGNTIYF | TGTGCCAGCAGTGAATCCACGGAGGGCTCTGGAAACACCATATATTTT
TRBJ2-7 | - | TRBD1 | TRBV19 | CASSMLGDSSLVEQYF | TGTGCCAGTAGTATGTTGGGGGACAGTTCTTTGGTCGAGCAGTACTTC
TRBJ2-1 | - | - | TRBV3-1/TRBV3-2 | CASSQVQGSSSSYNEQFF | TGTGCCAGCAGCCAAGTTCAGGGGTCCTCAAGCTCCTACAATGAGCAGTTCTTC
TRBJ1-1 | few | - | TRBV10-2 | CASKRGMNTEAFF | TGCGCCAGCAAAAGGGGGATGAACACTGAAGCTTTCTTT
TRBJ1-2 | - | - | TRBV12-3/TRBV12-4 | CASSFTTSYGYTF | TGTGCCAGCAGTTTCACGACATCCTATGGCTACACCTTC
TRBJ1-1 | - | TRBD1 | TRBV19 | CASSYRQGAALNTEAFF | TGTGCCAGTAGTTACCGACAGGGGGCAGCTCTGAACACTGAAGCTTTCTTT